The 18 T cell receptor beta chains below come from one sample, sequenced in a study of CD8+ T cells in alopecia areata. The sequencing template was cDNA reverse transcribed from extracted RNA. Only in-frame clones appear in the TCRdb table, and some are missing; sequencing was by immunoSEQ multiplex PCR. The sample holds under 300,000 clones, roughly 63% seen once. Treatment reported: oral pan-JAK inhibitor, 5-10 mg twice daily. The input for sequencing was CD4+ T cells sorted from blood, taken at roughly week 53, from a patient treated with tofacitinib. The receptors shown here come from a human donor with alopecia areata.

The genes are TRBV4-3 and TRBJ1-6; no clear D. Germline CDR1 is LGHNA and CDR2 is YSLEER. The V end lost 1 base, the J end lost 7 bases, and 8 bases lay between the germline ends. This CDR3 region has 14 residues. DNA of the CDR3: TGCGCCAGCAGCCAAGGAACCAGAAATTCACCCCTCCACTTT. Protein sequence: CASSQGTRNSPLHF.

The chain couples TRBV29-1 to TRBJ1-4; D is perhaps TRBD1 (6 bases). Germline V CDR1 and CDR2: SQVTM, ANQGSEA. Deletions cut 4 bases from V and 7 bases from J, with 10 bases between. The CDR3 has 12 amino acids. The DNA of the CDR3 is TGCAGCGTTGCTTCAGGGGCTGAAAAACTGTTTTTT. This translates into CSVASGAEKLFF.

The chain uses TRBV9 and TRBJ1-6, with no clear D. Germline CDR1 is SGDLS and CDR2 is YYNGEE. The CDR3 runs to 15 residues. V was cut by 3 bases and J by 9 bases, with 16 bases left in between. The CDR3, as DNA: TGTGCCAGCAGCGCCCAGGACGGGCCGATTTCACCCCTCCACTTT. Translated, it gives CASSAQDGPISPLHF.

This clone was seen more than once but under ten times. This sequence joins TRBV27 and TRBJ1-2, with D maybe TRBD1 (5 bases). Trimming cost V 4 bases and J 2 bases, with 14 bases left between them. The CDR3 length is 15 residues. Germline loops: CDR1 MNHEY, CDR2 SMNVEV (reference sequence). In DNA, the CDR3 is TGTGCCAGCAGTTCCCCGGGACTGCTAAACTATGGCTACACCTTC. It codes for CASSSPGLLNYGYTF.

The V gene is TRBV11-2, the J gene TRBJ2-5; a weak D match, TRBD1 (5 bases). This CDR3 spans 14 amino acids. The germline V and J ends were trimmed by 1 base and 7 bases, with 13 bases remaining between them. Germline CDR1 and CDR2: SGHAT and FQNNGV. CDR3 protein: CASSLVPGPGTQYF. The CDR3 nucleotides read TGTGCCAGCAGCTTAGTGCCAGGGCCGGGGACCCAGTACTTC.

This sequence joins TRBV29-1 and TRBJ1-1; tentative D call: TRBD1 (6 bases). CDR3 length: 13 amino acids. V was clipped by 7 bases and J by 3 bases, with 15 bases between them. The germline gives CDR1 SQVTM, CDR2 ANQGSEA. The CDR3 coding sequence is TGCAGCGCCAATAGGGGGGTGGACACTGAAGCTTTCTTT. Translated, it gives CSANRGVDTEAFF. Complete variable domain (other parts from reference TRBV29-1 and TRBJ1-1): SAVISQKPSRDICQRGTSLTIQCQVDSQVTMMFWYRQQPGQSLTLIATANQGSEATYESGFVIDKFPISRPNLTFSTLTVSNMSPEDSSIYLCSANRGVDTEAFFGQGTRLTVV.

In DNA form, the CDR3 reads TGTGCCATCAGTGAAGCGTCCTATGGCTACACCTTC. Its protein is CAISEASYGYTF. V usage is TRBV10-3 and J usage is TRBJ1-2; D not certain. The V end lost 3 bases, the J end lost 4 bases, and 6 bases lay between the germline ends. CDR1 and CDR2 from the germline V gene are ENHRY and SYGVKD. The CDR3 runs 12 residues.

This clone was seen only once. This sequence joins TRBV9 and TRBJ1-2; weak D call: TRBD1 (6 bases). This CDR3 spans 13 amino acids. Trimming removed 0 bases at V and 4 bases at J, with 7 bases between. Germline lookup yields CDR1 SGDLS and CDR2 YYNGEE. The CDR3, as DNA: TGTGCCAGCAGCGTAGGAGGGGGCTATGGCTACACCTTC. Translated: CASSVGGGYGYTF.

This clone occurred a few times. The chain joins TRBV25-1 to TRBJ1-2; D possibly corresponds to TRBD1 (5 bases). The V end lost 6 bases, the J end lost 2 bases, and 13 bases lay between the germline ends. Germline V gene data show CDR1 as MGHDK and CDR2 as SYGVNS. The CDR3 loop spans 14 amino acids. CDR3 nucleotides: TGTGCCAGCAGCCAGCTTGGGGGAAACTATGGCTACACCTTC. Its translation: CASSQLGGNYGYTF.

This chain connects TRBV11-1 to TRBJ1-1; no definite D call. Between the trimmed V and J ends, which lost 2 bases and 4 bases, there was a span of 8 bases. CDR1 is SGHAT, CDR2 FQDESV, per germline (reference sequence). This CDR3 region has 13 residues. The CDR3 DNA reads TGTGCCAGCAGCTTATACTTGAGCACTGAAGCTTTCTTT. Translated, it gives CASSLYLSTEAFF.

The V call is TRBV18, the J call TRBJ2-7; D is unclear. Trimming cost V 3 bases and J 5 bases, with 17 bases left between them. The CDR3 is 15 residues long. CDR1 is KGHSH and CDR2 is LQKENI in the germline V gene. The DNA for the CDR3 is TGTGCCAGCTCACCGACGGGCCCCCCGTGGGACGAGCAGTACTTC. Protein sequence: CASSPTGPPWDEQYF. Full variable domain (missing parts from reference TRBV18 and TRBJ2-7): NAGVMQNPRHLVRRRGQEARLRCSPMKGHSHVYWYRQLPEEGLKFMVYLQKENIIDESGMPKERFSAEFPKEGPSILRIQQVVRGDSAAYFCASSPTGPPWDEQYFGPGTRLTVT.

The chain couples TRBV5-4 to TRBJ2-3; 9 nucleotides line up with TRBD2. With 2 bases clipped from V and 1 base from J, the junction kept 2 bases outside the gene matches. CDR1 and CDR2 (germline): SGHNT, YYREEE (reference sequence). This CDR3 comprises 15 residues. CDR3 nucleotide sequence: TGTGCCAGCAGCTTAGCGGGGGGCCGCACAGATACGCAGTATTTT. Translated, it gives CASSLAGGRTDTQYF.

The DNA for the CDR3 is TGTGCCAGCAGTCCCCGGGGACGGGGACAAGAGACCCAGTACTTC. Its protein is CASSPRGRGQETQYF. This rearrangement joins TRBV27 to TRBJ2-5; D may be TRBD1 or TRBD2 (5 bases each). The CDR3 is made up of 15 amino acids. Germline V lookup: CDR1 MNHEY, CDR2 SMNVEV (reference sequence). V gave up 5 bases and J gave up 2 bases, with 15 bases separating them.

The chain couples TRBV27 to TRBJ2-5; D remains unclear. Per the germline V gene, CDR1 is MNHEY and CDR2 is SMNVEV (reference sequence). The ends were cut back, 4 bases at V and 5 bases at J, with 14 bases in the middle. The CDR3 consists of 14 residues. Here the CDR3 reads CASSSPGRPETQYF. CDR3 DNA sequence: TGTGCCAGCAGTTCCCCAGGTCGACCGGAGACCCAGTACTTC.

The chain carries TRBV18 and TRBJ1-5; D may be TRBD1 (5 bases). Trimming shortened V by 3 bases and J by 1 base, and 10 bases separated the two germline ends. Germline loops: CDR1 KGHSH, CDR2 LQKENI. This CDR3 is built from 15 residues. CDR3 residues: CASSPKQGSNQPQHF. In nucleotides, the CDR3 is TGTGCCAGCTCACCGAAGCAGGGCAGCAATCAGCCCCAGCATTTT.

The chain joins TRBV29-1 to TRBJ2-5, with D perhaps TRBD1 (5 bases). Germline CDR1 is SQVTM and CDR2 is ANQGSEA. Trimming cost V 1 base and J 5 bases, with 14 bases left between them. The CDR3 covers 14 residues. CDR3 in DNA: TGCAGCGTTGAAGTTGGGGCGCTAAGGGAGACCCAGTACTTC. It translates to CSVEVGALRETQYF.

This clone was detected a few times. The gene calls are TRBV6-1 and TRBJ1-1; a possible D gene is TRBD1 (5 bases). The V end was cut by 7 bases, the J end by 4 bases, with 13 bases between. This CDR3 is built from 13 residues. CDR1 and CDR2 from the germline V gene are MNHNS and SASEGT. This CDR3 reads CASIFGGVTEAFF. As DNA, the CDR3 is TGTGCCAGCATTTTCGGAGGGGTCACTGAAGCTTTCTTT.

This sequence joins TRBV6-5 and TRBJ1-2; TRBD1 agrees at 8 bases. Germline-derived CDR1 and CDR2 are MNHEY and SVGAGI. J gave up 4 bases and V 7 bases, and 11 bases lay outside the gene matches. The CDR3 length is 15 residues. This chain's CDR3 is CASNKRGTGPYGYTF. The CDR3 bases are TGTGCCAGCAACAAACGGGGGACAGGACCCTATGGCTACACCTTC.